The 8 T cell receptor beta chains in this list originate from one sample, sequenced in a study of cytomegalovirus exposure and HLA in healthy donors. PCR was performed using 60 Vbeta and 13 Jbeta primers. Profiled with immunoSEQ multiplex PCR; TCRdb holds only in-frame clones, not every one. The table has 90,000 to 120,000 clones, about 80% seen once. Input material: PBMCs. These receptors were obtained from a female donor in good health and CMV-seropositive.

V gene TRBV7-6 combines with J gene TRBJ2-5; TRBD1 agrees at 9 bases. The CDR3 extends over 13 amino acids. Germline loops: CDR1 SGHVS, CDR2 FNYEAQ. V lost 1 base and J lost 11; bases outside the gene matches: 5. The CDR3 DNA reads TGTGCCAGCAGCTTAGGGACAGGGGAAGAGCAGTACTTC. As protein: CASSLGTGEEQYF. Together with reference TRBV7-6 and TRBJ2-5, the CDR3 gives the full variable domain: GAGVSQSPRYKVTKRGQDVALRCDPISGHVSLYWYRQALGQGPEFLTYFNYEAQQDKSGLPNDRFSAERPEGSISTLTIQRTEQRDSAMYRCASSLGTGEEQYFGPGTRLLVL.

The V gene is TRBV2, the J gene TRBJ1-4; tentatively, D is TRBD1 (5 bases). V was clipped by 7 bases and J by 8 bases, with 8 bases between them. The germline V gene encodes CDR1 SNHLY and CDR2 FYNNEI. The CDR3 totals 11 residues. The CDR3 is CASKGNEKLFF. CDR3 coding DNA: TGTGCCAGCAAGGGGAACGAAAAACTGTTTTTT.

About this clone: The junction and the germline gene differ at one end; a read error may be behind it. The chain employs TRBV7-2 and TRBJ2-3; no clear D. This CDR3 comprises 12 residues. CDR1 and CDR2 (germline): SGHTA, FQGNSA. The CDR3 nucleotides read TGTGCCAGCAGCTTAGGATCTAATACGCGGTATTTT. This sequence encodes CASSLGSNTRYF. Full variable domain (rest looked up from reference TRBV7-2 and TRBJ2-3): GAGVSQSPSNKVTEKGKDVELRCDPISGHTALYWYRQSLGQGLEFLIYFQGNSAPDKSGLPSDRFSAERTGGSVSTLTIQRTQQEDSAVYLCASSLGSNTRYFGPGTRLTVL.

This clone was counted once. CDR3: CASSKGGRVYEQYF. DNA of the CDR3: TGTGCCAGCAGCAAAGGAGGCAGGGTCTACGAGCAGTACTTC. The chain recombines TRBV21-1 with TRBJ2-7; the table gives TRBD1 as D, unverified against the DNA. TRBV21-1 is a pseudogene segment. The CDR3 extends over 14 amino acids.

The chain uses TRBV5-1 and TRBJ2-3, with 11 bases that match TRBD2. V lost 3 bases to trimming and J lost 4 bases; unmatched junction nucleotides: 4. Per the germline V gene, CDR1 is SGHRS and CDR2 is YFSETQ. The CDR3 covers 15 residues. The CDR3 DNA reads TGCGCCAGCAGCTCACTAGCGGGAGTCCCAGATACGCAGTATTTT. Its translation is CASSSLAGVPDTQYF.

The gene calls are TRBV19 and TRBJ2-1; 14 bases fit TRBD2. With V trimmed by 6 bases and J by 6 bases, 4 bases remained unmatched. The CDR3 is made up of 15 amino acids. The germline V gene encodes CDR1 LNHDA and CDR2 SQIVND (reference sequence). This CDR3 reads CASRPTSGRANEQFF. The CDR3 DNA follows: TGTGCCAGTAGACCGACTAGCGGGAGGGCCAATGAGCAGTTCTTC. The full variable domain, in which reference TRBV19 and TRBJ2-1 provide the parts outside the CDR3, is DGGITQSPKYLFRKEGQNVTLSCEQNLNHDAMYWYRQDPGQGLRLIYYSQIVNDFQKGDIAEGYSVSREKKESFPLTVTSAQKNPTAFYLCASRPTSGRANEQFFGPGTRLTVL.

The chain combines TRBV6-5 with TRBJ2-5; the D is unclear. V lost 2 bases, J lost 4 bases, and 2 bases lay in between. The CDR3 extends over 11 amino acids. From germline, CDR1 is MNHEY and CDR2 SVGAGI. CDR3: CASSYRETQYF. For the CDR3, the DNA is TGTGCCAGCAGTTACCGAGAGACCCAGTACTTC.

The gene calls are TRBV2 and TRBJ2-1; 10 positions agree with TRBD2. Germline CDR1 SNHLY, CDR2 FYNNEI. V lost 8 bases to trimming and J lost 8 bases; unmatched junction nucleotides: 9. The CDR3 has 14 residues. The CDR3 sequence: CASHRGLAMDEQFF. CDR3 coding DNA: TGTGCCAGCCATAGGGGACTAGCGATGGATGAGCAGTTCTTC.